This note documents a single T cell receptor beta chain sequence. The V end was cut by 3 bases, the J end by 7 bases, with 13 bases between. Germline-derived CDR1 and CDR2 are SGHRS and YFSETQ. The CDR3 has 14 amino acids. One entry per CDR3 protein results from TCRdb running MiXCR on the 5' RACE reads. The sample contains 81,000 or so distinct CDR3 sequences, 12% of which appear only once. This sample was included in a study of early T cells in non-severe SARS-CoV-2 infection. About the research overall: Sequencing input comprised bulk RNA from unsorted whole blood; chain pairing was not available.

This clonotype was sampled from an adult who was a healthcare worker with PCR-confirmed SARS-CoV-2 infection or an uninfected control (not recorded which). The specimen sequenced was whole blood. The chain uses TRBV5-1 and TRBJ2-2; D remains ambiguous. The CDR3, as DNA: TGCGCCAGCAGCTCAATCCGGGTTGACGGGGAGCTGTTTTTT. This codes for CASSSIRVDGELFF.